This TCR beta chain was recorded in a study of blood T cell repertoires in COVID-19. Cohorts were assigned according to the clinical history that participants reported. Data came from immunoSEQ multiplex PCR; TCRdb stores just in-frame clones and leaves some out. The table shows 210,000 or so clones, with over 75% occurring only once. The CDR3 has 16 amino acids. V was clipped by 4 bases and J by 0 bases; unmatched bases: 9. Sequenced sample: PBMCs or T cells enriched from blood (not recorded which). The J gene is TRBJ2-7, the V gene TRBV5-3, with TRBD1 matching over 8 bases. TRBV5-3 is given ORF status, its function remaining uncertain. This TCR was sampled from a man aged 25 to 40 with acute COVID-19. CDR3 residues: CARSDKDRASSYEQYF. Here the CDR3 DNA reads TGTGCCAGAAGCGATAAGGACAGGGCAAGCTCCTACGAGCAGTACTTC.